This TCR beta chain is drawn from a study of blood T cell repertoires in COVID-19 (dated by TCRdb to 2020 to 2022). For the wider study: The collaborator samples originated in the United States, Italy and Spain and spanned the acute and convalescent phases of COVID-19. The material from the prospective study consisted of cDNA or gDNA derived from T cells, B-cell-depleted T cells, or PBMCs. The dataset comprised deeply sampled blood TCRbeta repertoires from subjects exposed to, actively infected with, or recovered from COVID-19. The repertoires were released in a freely available public database meant as a resource for research on the immune response to SARS-CoV-2. The samples were drawn from two sources: the first 160 participants of the ongoing ImmuneRACE study, and approximately 1,300 subjects contributed by 6 global collaborators. A de-identified subject ID, COVID-19 status, age in years and sex were almost always included in the sample metadata. Where available, HLA class I and class II types were taken from metadata supplied by the sample provider and were not determined by assay-based typing.

CDR1 and CDR2, looked up from the germline V gene, are SGHRS and YFSETQ. From cysteine to phenylalanine, the CDR3 is 16 amino acids long. Kept here is only the CDR3 DNA, which spans 48 bases and is read in frame from base 1. Trimming removed 4 bases from V and 2 bases from J; the gene matches leave 10 bases unexplained. Concerning this clone: This clone's antigen is unknown. The input lacks base qualities; no much larger clone sits a single base away.

Another Seattle source contributed samples from volunteer blood donors who had recovered from COVID-19. Collaborating institutions collected whole blood in K2EDTA tubes following their own protocols. For TCRbeta analysis, collaborator samples were shipped as frozen whole blood, as isolated PBMCs, or as DNA extracted from either sample type. Summary of the overall study and its limitations: Clinical and demographic metadata were provided uncurated, with the amount varying by source and participant.

The immunoSEQ Assay, a bias-controlled multiplex PCR, was used to amplify TCRbeta CDR3 regions from genomic DNA. From the authors' description of their analysis: Within the assay, amplification of reference gene primers was used to estimate how many nucleated cells each sample contained. Sequence reads were collapsed and filtered to measure the absolute abundance of every unique TCRbeta CDR3 rearrangement. For each sample, productive Simpson clonality was calculated by taking the square root of Simpson's diversity index across productive rearrangements. TCRdb stores this immuneACCESS table with in-frame sequences only. Part of the clones is absent; in the studies checked, under half of the shortfall reflects unresolved V genes, and no reason is known for the rest. That table furnishes V, J and clone size, whereas the DNA furnished D and trimming. The sample data list about 230,000 clones, and 84% of these were observed just once. The top ten constitute about 2.3% of the sample.

The specimen was peripheral blood. The TCR sequence derives from a man aged 35-49 years who had recovered from COVID-19. The chain couples TRBV5-1 to TRBJ2-7, with TRBD2 matching 9 junction bases. CDR3 region: CASSNLAGGRAYEQYF. The nucleotide sequence is TGCGCCAGCAGCAATCTCGCGGGAGGGAGGGCCTACGAGCAGTACTTC. Outside the CDR3, residues come from the reference TRBV5-1 and TRBJ2-7 proteins, so the full variable domain is: KAGVTQTPRYLIKTRGQQVTLSCSPISGHRSVSWYQQTPGQGLQFLFEYFSETQRNKGNFPGRFSGRQFSNSRSEMNVSTLELGDSALYLCASSNLAGGRAYEQYFGPGTRLTVT.